This T cell receptor beta chain was sequenced during a study of regulatory T cells in long-lasting Graves disease (TCRdb year 2021). Background on the whole study: Persistent Graves' disease meant more than 5 years of antithyroid drug treatment with TSH receptor autoantibodies that stayed positive. Patients with persistent Graves' disease were compared with patients with newly diagnosed Graves' disease using TCR sequencing and RNA sequencing of peripheral blood. The study was registered as a clinical trial and conducted in China. TCR sequencing covered around 13 persistent and 20 or so newly diagnosed Graves' disease patients, 33 samples in total. On average, persistent Graves' disease patients in the clinical cohort had been on antithyroid drugs for approximately ten years.

Overall study outcomes, separate from this receptor: As a limitation, the authors acknowledged that the small sample size may reduce accuracy. A larger number of public clonotypes was shared among persistent patients (approximately 3,000) than among newly diagnosed patients (over 850). The study examined only peripheral blood because the primary lesion, thyroid tissue, could not be accessed. Lower TCR Shannon entropy and fewer highly expanded clones were observed in persistent Graves' disease patients than in newly diagnosed patients, which suggested clonal expansion. Only the TCR beta chain was sequenced and analyzed.

On this clonotype: Its antigen is currently not known. Within one base of it there is no much larger clone, and no base qualities were kept.

The time point label, as the study defines it: persistent/refractory GD, antithyroid drugs over 5 years with positive TRAb. RNA was extracted from PBMCs in TRIzol for both TCR sequencing and RNA sequencing. The diagnosis of Graves' disease followed American Thyroid Association guidelines. The patients came from an endocrinology department in Xi'an, China. Each patient gave 7 to 9.5 milliliters of peripheral blood, collected in an EDTA anticoagulant tube. PBMCs were isolated by Ficoll Paque Plus density gradient separation without further T cell sorting. RNA quality was checked with an Agilent 2100 Bioanalyzer and agarose gel, and concentration with a NanoDrop 2000. The library was built by means of multiplex PCR. These reads were obtained on an Illumina HiSeq 4000. TCR beta libraries were built with iRepertoire HTBI primers and Arm-PCR amplification of CDR3 regions. PCR products were gel purified before sequencing. Processing in the source paper ran as follows. Gene usage analysis of CDR3 amino acid clonotypes used the roughly 60 TRBV and fewer than 15 TRBJ segments found across samples. COPE and FqMerger were used to merge filtered high-quality paired reads into contigs. BLAST was used to align contigs to IMGT TRBV, TRBD and TRBJ reference genes, and CDR3 was defined according to IMGT. Clonotypes above 0.1% frequency were classified as highly expanded clones. Shannon entropy served as the measure of repertoire diversity, while the Gini coefficient captured V-J evenness. A clonotype found in more than one individual was treated as public. TCRdb reprocessing: public reads trimmed at Q25 with fastp, clones called with MiXCR, in-frame beta chains kept. All rows with the same CDR3 protein become a single entry with the most common DNA and genes. The V and J calls follow TCRdb's processing rather than the paper's. In this sample the table shows 300,000 to 400,000 distinct CDR3 sequences, roughly a fifth of which occur a single time. The ten biggest clones cover roughly 29% of the sample.

The sequenced sample was peripheral blood mononuclear cells (PBMCs), obtained when the disease was refractory, from a patient treated with antithyroid drugs. This TCR derives from a female donor with Graves disease.

The base sequence is TGTGCCAGCGGCTCAGCTGGGGCAGCTGGGGCCAACGTCCTGACTTTC. This gives the protein CASGSAGAAGANVLTF. The sequence is built from TRBV7-9 and TRBJ2-6, and perhaps TRBD1 as D gene, on 5 matching bases. The CDR1 and CDR2 encoded by the germline V gene (reference sequence) are SEHNR and FQNEAQ. The CDR3 goes from the cysteine to the phenylalanine over 16 residues. Here the CDR3 DNA is all that survives: 48 bases in frame from base 1. V drops 8 bases and J drops 2 bases, leaving 16 bases in between.